The rows below give T cell receptor beta chains drawn from one sample of a study of T cells in Graves' hyperthyroidism and ophthalmopathy. TCRdb re-analysed the multiplex PCR reads in MiXCR, keeping a single row per CDR3 protein. The repertoire holds hundreds of thousands of distinct CDR3 sequences, with approximately 14% as singletons. The sample comprised blood. The receptor set was obtained from a woman between 18 and 30 years old with Graves' hyperthyroidism that later progressed to Graves' ophthalmopathy. Both conserved end residues are part of each CDR3. The D gene is left open where the match is weak. The size entry is marked missing in some rows and otherwise reads once, few, many or a size class.

TRBV19,TRBJ2-3,NA,NA,CASSIKRGETTDTQYF,TGTGCCAGTAGTATAAAGAGGGGGGAAACGACAGATACGCAGTATTTT
TRBV9,TRBJ2-4,NA,NA,CASSVEGSWAKNIQYF,TGTGCCAGCAGCGTAGAGGGGAGTTGGGCCAAAAACATTCAGTACTTC
TRBV28,TRBJ1-2,many,NA,CASSFTGRNYGYTF,TGTGCCAGCAGTTTCACAGGGAGGAACTATGGCTACACCTTC
TRBV30,TRBJ1-2,many,NA,CAWSVERNYGYTF,TGTGCCTGGAGTGTTGAGAGAAACTATGGCTACACCTTC
TRBV4-1,TRBJ1-5,NA,NA,CASSQDVLRNQPQHF,TGCGCCAGCAGCCAAGATGTTTTACGCAATCAGCCCCAGCATTTT
TRBV20-1,TRBJ1-6,many,NA,CSAREGSLNNSPLHF,TGCAGTGCTAGAGAAGGATCTTTGAATAATTCACCCCTCCACTTT
TRBV6-1,TRBJ2-7,many,NA,CASSSPRGGGYGYEQYF,TGTGCCAGCAGTTCCCCGAGGGGAGGAGGGTACGGCTACGAGCAGTACTTC
TRBV12-5,TRBJ1-2,many,NA,CASGLVKGILYGYTF,TGTGCTAGTGGTTTGGTAAAGGGGATTCTCTATGGCTACACCTTC
TRBV6-1,TRBJ2-7,many,NA,CASSPDSSYEQYF,TGTGCCAGCAGCCCGGACAGCTCCTACGAGCAGTACTTC
TRBV20-1,TRBJ2-1,many,NA,CSARDLDRNEQFF,TGCAGTGCTAGAGATTTGGACCGCAATGAGCAGTTCTTC
TRBV12-3/TRBV12-4,TRBJ2-2,many,NA,CASSFDRPTGELFF,TGTGCCAGCAGTTTCGACAGACCCACCGGGGAGCTGTTTTTT
TRBV4-3,TRBJ1-1,NA,NA,CASSQVPTNTEAFF,TGCGCCAGCAGCCAAGTTCCCACTAACACTGAAGCTTTCTTT
TRBV11-2,TRBJ1-2,few,NA,CASSLGGVGANYSYTF,TGTGCCAGCAGCTTAGGTGGGGTGGGAGCTAACTATAGCTACACCTTC
TRBV2,TRBJ1-1,many,NA,CASSVGQLLEAFF,TGTGCCAGCAGTGTTGGGCAATTACTGGAAGCTTTCTTT
TRBV20-1,TRBJ1-5,many,TRBD1,CSARGQGRSQPQHF,TGCAGTGCTCGGGGACAGGGCCGGAGTCAGCCCCAGCATTTT
TRBV5-4,TRBJ2-2,few,TRBD2,CASSPGLAGGDGELFF,TGTGCCAGCAGCCCAGGACTAGCGGGAGGTGACGGGGAGCTGTTTTTT
TRBV6-5,TRBJ1-2,few,NA,CASSYSWNNNYGYTF,TGTGCCAGCAGTTACTCGTGGAACAACAACTATGGCTACACCTTC
TRBV6-4,TRBJ1-1,many,NA,CASSDTSEGTEAFF,TGTGCCAGCAGTGACACTTCCGAGGGGACTGAAGCTTTCTTT
TRBV28,TRBJ2-5,many,NA,CASSFGVRETQYF,TGTGCCAGCAGTTTTGGAGTGCGCGAGACCCAGTACTTC
TRBV27,TRBJ2-7,NA,TRBD2,CASSSGLAATYEQYF,TGTGCCAGCAGTTCTGGACTAGCAGCTACCTACGAGCAGTACTTC
TRBV25-1,TRBJ2-7,NA,NA,CASSRQIEQYF,TGTGCCAGCAGTCGACAGATCGAGCAGTACTTC
TRBV20-1,TRBJ2-2,many,NA,CSARIWGWGTGELFF,TGCAGTGCTAGAATCTGGGGTTGGGGCACCGGGGAGCTGTTTTTT
TRBV18,TRBJ1-1,NA,TRBD1,CASCDNRGNGEAFF,TGTGCCAGCTGCGATAACAGGGGTAATGGGGAAGCTTTCTTT
TRBV5-4,TRBJ1-2,many,NA,CASSSSRHRNYGYTF,TGTGCCAGCAGCTCGAGCAGACATCGTAACTATGGCTACACCTTC